Below, one TCR beta chain is given with its context. Trimming cost V 7 bases and J 0 bases, with 9 bases left between them. The CDR3 covers 12 residues. Germline V gene data show CDR1 as GTSNPN and CDR2 as SVGIG (reference sequence). The entry originates in a study of blood T cell repertoires in COVID-19. For the study at large: Samples representing acute and convalescent COVID-19 were sourced from the United States, Italy and Spain. PBMCs, B-cell-depleted T cells, or T cells provided the cDNA or gDNA that made up the material.

Per the original methods: Reference gene primer amplification in the assay estimated nucleated cell counts. Data came from immunoSEQ multiplex PCR; TCRdb stores just in-frame clones and leaves some out. Clone size and the V and J calls come from that table; the DNA yielded D and trimming. The sample lists about 71,000 clones, roughly 89% seen once, with 8.2% in the top ten. The rearrangement uses TRBV30 and TRBJ1-1; maybe TRBD1 (5 bases). The origin of this receptor is a man aged 50-59 years with active COVID-19. Sequencing was carried out using peripheral blood. The CDR3 is CALDKLNTEAFF. The CDR3 bases are TGTGCCTTGGACAAATTGAACACTGAAGCTTTCTTT. Variable domain in full (rest from reference TRBV30 and TRBJ1-1): SQTIHQWPATLVQPVGSPLSLECTVEGTSNPNLYWYRQAAGRGLQLLFYSVGIGQISSEVPQNLSASRPQDRQFILSSKKLLLSDSGFYLCALDKLNTEAFFGQGTRLTVV.